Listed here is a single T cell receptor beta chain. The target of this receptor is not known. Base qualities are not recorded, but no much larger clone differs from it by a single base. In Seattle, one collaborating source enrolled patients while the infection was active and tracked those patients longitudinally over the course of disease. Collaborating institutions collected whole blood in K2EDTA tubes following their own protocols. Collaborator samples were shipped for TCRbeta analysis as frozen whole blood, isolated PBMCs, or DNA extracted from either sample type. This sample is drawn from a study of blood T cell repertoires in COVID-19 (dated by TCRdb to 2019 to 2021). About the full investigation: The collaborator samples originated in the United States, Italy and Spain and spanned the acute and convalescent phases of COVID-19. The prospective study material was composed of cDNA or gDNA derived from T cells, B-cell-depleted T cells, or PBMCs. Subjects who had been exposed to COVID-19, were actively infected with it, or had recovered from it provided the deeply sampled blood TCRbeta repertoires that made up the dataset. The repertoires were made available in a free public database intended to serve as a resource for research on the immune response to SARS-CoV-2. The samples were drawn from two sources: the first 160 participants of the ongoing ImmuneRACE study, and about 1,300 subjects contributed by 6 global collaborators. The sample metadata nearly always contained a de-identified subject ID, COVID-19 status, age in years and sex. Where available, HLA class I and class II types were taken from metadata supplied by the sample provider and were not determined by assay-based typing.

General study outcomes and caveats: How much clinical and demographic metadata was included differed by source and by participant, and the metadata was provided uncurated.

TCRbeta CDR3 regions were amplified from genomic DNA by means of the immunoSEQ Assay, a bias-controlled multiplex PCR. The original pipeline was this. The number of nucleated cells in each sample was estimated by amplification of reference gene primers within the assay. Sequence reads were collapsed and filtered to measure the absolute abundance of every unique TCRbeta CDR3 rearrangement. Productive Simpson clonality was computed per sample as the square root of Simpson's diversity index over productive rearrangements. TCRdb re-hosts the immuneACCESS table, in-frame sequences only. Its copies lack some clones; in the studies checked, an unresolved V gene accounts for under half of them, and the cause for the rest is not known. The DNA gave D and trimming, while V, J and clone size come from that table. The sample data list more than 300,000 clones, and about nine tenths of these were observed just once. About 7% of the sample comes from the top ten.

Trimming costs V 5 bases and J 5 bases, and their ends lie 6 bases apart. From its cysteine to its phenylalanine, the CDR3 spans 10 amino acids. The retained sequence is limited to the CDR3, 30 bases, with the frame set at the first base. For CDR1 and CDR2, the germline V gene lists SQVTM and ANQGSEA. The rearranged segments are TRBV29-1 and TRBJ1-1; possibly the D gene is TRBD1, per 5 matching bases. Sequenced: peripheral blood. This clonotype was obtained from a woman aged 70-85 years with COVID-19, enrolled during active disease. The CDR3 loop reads CSVKGTEAFF. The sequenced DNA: TGCAGCGTTAAGGGGACTGAAGCTTTCTTT.